This T cell receptor (beta chain) was observed in a study of shared clonotypes between healthy human individuals. The V segment lost 0 bases and the J segment 2 bases; nucleotides outside the gene matches: 0. This CDR3 spans 14 amino acids. CDR1 is SGDLS, CDR2 YYNGEE, per germline. Remarks on this clone: Distinct nucleotide sequences in the sample also encode this CDR3.

Data came from immunoSEQ multiplex PCR; TCRdb stores just in-frame clones and leaves some out. The table includes approximately 1.5 million clones, approximately 98.5% detected once. The source is a man aged 30-40 years in good health. V is TRBV9 and J is TRBJ1-2, with 8 bases that match TRBD1. The sample was naive CD4+ T cells sorted from blood. Subset denoted: CD45RA+ positively selected. CDR3 nucleotides: TGTGCCAGCAGCGTAGGGACAGGGAACTATGGCTACACCTTC. It encodes CASSVGTGNYGYTF.